These 29 T cell receptor beta chains share one sample of origin, sequenced in a study of shared clonotypes between healthy human individuals (dated by TCRdb to the early 2020s). Library prep was done by the immunoSEQ multiplex PCR assay. The table comes from immuneACCESS by way of TCRdb, which keeps in-frame sequences with V and J called. Part of the clones is missing from these tables; in studies checked, under half for an unresolved V gene and the rest for unknown reasons. This sample holds some 530,000 clones; over 75% were observed only once. Roughly 13% of the sample is taken by the ten largest. The sample was PBMCs. These receptor sequences come from a woman aged 40-49 years in good health. Some clones in this sample may be carry-over from other donors' samples.

In DNA, the CDR3 is TGTGCCAGCAGCTTATCTGGCAATCAGCCCCAGCATTTT. This translates into CASSLSGNQPQHF. The chain combines TRBV7-5 with TRBJ1-5. TRBV7-5 is a pseudogene segment. This CDR3 has 13 amino acids.

V is TRBV7-8 and J is TRBJ1-1; D is undetermined. CDR3 length equals 14 residues. Germline lookup yields CDR1 SGHVS and CDR2 FQNEAQ. V dropped 3 bases and J dropped 0 bases, with 8 bases sitting between them. This CDR3 is CASSLGALNTEAFF. CDR3 nucleotides: TGTGCCAGCAGCTTGGGAGCCCTGAACACTGAAGCTTTCTTT.

The J gene is TRBJ1-5, the V gene TRBV7-2, with 10 bases lining up with TRBD1. The trim removed 1 base at V and 0 bases at J, leaving 9 bases unmatched. The CDR3 spans 19 residues. The germline V gene encodes CDR1 SGHTA and CDR2 FQGNSA. The CDR3 is CASSLGSGQGPYSNQPQHF. The CDR3 DNA follows: TGTGCCAGCAGCTTAGGGTCGGGACAGGGGCCGTATAGCAATCAGCCCCAGCATTTT.

The V gene is TRBV7-3, the J gene TRBJ2-1, with D tentatively TRBD2 (5 bases). Trimming left V 5 bases short and J 10 bases short, with 21 bases between. The CDR3 runs to 15 residues. Germline V gene sequence: CDR1 SGHTA, CDR2 FQGTGA. As DNA, the CDR3 is TGTGCCAGCAGCCCGGATAGCGCCCGGCACCAGGAGCAGTTCTTC. This translates into CASSPDSARHQEQFF. Complete variable domain (other parts from reference TRBV7-3 and TRBJ2-1): GAGVSQTPSNKVTEKGKYVELRCDPISGHTALYWYRQSLGQGPEFLIYFQGTGAADDSGLPNDRFFAVRPEGSVSTLKIQRTERGDSAVYLCASSPDSARHQEQFFGPGTRLTVL.

The chain is built from TRBV18 and TRBJ2-2; possibly TRBD1 or TRBD2 for D (5 bases each). Germline CDR1 is KGHSH and CDR2 is LQKENI. Trimming shortened V by 11 bases and J by 7 bases, and 14 bases separated the two germline ends. The CDR3 contains 12 residues. The CDR3 region is CAGSSGSGELFF. CDR3 sequence (DNA): TGTGCCGGCAGTTCAGGGAGCGGGGAGCTGTTTTTT.

This clone appeared a few times. The chain links TRBV27 to TRBJ2-1; 8 bases map to TRBD2. The germline gives CDR1 MNHEY, CDR2 SMNVEV (reference sequence). The CDR3 is 15 residues long. The V segment lost 2 bases and the J segment 5 bases; nucleotides outside the gene matches: 5. The CDR3 loop is CASSLGWREDNEQFF. The DNA for the CDR3 is TGTGCCAGCAGTTTAGGTTGGCGGGAGGACAATGAGCAGTTCTTC.

The chain carries TRBV28 and TRBJ1-5; 9 bases fit TRBD1. J gave up 9 bases and V 3 bases, and 9 bases lay outside the gene matches. The CDR3 contains 15 residues. Germline V gene data show CDR1 as MDHEN and CDR2 as SYDVKM. CDR3 sequence reads: CASSFGQGPLGPQHF. The CDR3 nucleotides read TGTGCCAGCAGTTTTGGACAGGGGCCGCTGGGGCCCCAGCATTTT. Variable domain in full (rest from reference TRBV28 and TRBJ1-5): DVKVTQSSRYLVKRTGEKVFLECVQDMDHENMFWYRQDPGLGLRLIYFSYDVKMKEKGDIPEGYSVSREKKERFSLILESASTNQTSMYLCASSFGQGPLGPQHFGDGTRLSIL.

The V and J genes are TRBV6-1 and TRBJ2-1; perhaps TRBD2 as D (6 bases). Germline V gene data show CDR1 as MNHNS and CDR2 as SASEGT. This CDR3 has 13 amino acids. V lost 6 bases, J lost 10 bases, and 16 bases lay in between. CDR3 sequence: CASRESGTQEQFF. For the CDR3, the DNA is TGTGCCAGCAGAGAATCCGGGACTCAGGAGCAGTTCTTC.

Concerning this clone itself: A read error likely explains this, since a far larger clone differs by one base. Other DNA sequences in the same sample also yield this CDR3. The chain joins TRBV5-1 to TRBJ2-3; tentatively, D is TRBD1 (6 bases). The CDR3 totals 15 residues. V was cut by 0 bases and J by 4 bases, with 12 bases left in between. Germline CDR1 is SGHRS and CDR2 is YFSETQ. The CDR3 is CASSLARGTADTQYF. CDR3 coding DNA: TGCGCCAGCAGCTTGGCCAGGGGAACAGCAGATACGCAGTATTTT.

As regards this clone: A far larger clone lies a single base away; this is likely a read error. This sample includes further DNA sequences coding for the same CDR3. The V gene is TRBV5-6, the J gene TRBJ2-5; D is perhaps TRBD1 (5 bases). The tail of the sequence fits TRBJ2-7 better, so the J call may be wrong. Germline loops: CDR1 SGHDT, CDR2 YYEEEE. This CDR3 region has 14 residues. CDR3 nucleotides: TGTGCCAGCAGCTTTGGGGCAACATCCTACGAGCAGTACTTC. This gives the protein CASSFGATSYEQYF.

The genes are TRBV9 and TRBJ2-3; no clear D. There are 15 residues in the CDR3. CDR1 SGDLS and CDR2 YYNGEE come from the germline V gene. Trimming shortened V by 0 bases and J by 2 bases, and 10 bases separated the two germline ends. CDR3 protein: CASSVDPVNTDTQYF. The CDR3 region has the DNA TGTGCCAGCAGCGTAGACCCGGTCAACACAGATACGCAGTATTTT.

On this clone: The likely explanation is a read error, given a far larger clone one base away. Other DNA sequences within the sample encode an identical CDR3. The V and J genes are TRBV4-2 and TRBJ1-5; D unresolved. The V gene's germline CDR1 is LGHNA and CDR2 YNFKEQ. The CDR3 covers 15 residues. CDR3 sequence (DNA): TGTGCCAGCAGCCAAGATAGGGCGGGGTATCAACCCCAGCATTTT. This encodes CASSQDRAGYQPQHF.

Turning to this clone: This likely reflects a read error, since a far larger clone is one base away. The final CDR3 position lacks the conserved phenylalanine or tryptophan, pointing to a likely read error. The chain uses TRBV7-2 and TRBJ2-7; D may be TRBD2 (6 bases). V was shortened by 3 bases and J by 2 bases, with 14 bases between the two germline ends. Germline V gene sequence: CDR1 SGHTA, CDR2 FQGNSA. CDR3 length equals 15 residues. CDR3 nucleotides: TGTGCCAGCAGCTTGGGACCCCCGGGGGCCTACGAGCAGTACTTA. Protein: CASSLGPPGAYEQYL.

The V and J genes are TRBV27 and TRBJ2-1, with 13 bases lining up with TRBD2. V dropped 8 bases and J dropped 4; count of bases not matched to a gene: 5. The CDR3 runs 15 residues. Germline CDR1 MNHEY, CDR2 SMNVEV (reference sequence). CDR3 nucleotides: TGTGCCAGCCAGGGACTAGCGGGACTATACAATGAGCAGTTCTTC. This sequence encodes CASQGLAGLYNEQFF.

This clone was seen once. The gene calls are TRBV5-1 and TRBJ1-2; possible D gene TRBD1, 5 bases. V was trimmed by 1 base and J by 7 bases, leaving 14 bases between them. The CDR3 covers 14 residues. CDR1 and CDR2 (germline): SGHRS, YFSETQ. The CDR3 nucleotides read TGCGCCAGCAGCTTGCCAGAGGGGAGGAGTGGCTACACCTTC. Translated, it gives CASSLPEGRSGYTF. Looking up the rest from reference TRBV5-1 and TRBJ1-2 gives the full variable domain: KAGVTQTPRYLIKTRGQQVTLSCSPISGHRSVSWYQQTPGQGLQFLFEYFSETQRNKGNFPGRFSGRQFSNSRSEMNVSTLELGDSALYLCASSLPEGRSGYTFGSGTRLTVV.

Worth noting for this clone: A read error may produce the germline difference seen at one junction end. The sample holds other DNA sequences that translate to the same CDR3. In DNA, the CDR3 is TGTGCTAGCAGCTTGGCCGCGGACTATGGCTACACCTTC. This codes for CASSLAADYGYTF. The chain recombines TRBV5-1 with TRBJ1-2; D is ambiguous. The CDR3 sequence is 13 residues long. The germline CDR1 and CDR2 sequences are SGHRS and YFSETQ.

The chain recombines TRBV25-1 with TRBJ1-1; a possible D gene is TRBD1 (6 bases). Between the trimmed V and J ends, which lost 7 bases and 8 bases, there was a span of 20 bases. This CDR3 is 14 amino acids long. Germline V gives CDR1 MGHDK, CDR2 SYGVNS. CDR3 in DNA: TGTGCCAGCATTGGGGAAAAGGGGACATTAGAAGCTTTCTTT. Amino acids: CASIGEKGTLEAFF.

V and J are TRBV19 and TRBJ1-1; the D gene is possibly TRBD1 (5 bases). V lost 1 base and J 4 bases, leaving 16 bases between the germline ends. CDR3 length: 16 residues. The germline gives CDR1 LNHDA, CDR2 SQIVND (reference sequence). The CDR3 nucleotides read TGTGCCAGTAGTATAGGTATAGGGGCTACGAGCACTGAAGCTTTCTTT. This gives the protein CASSIGIGATSTEAFF.

The rearrangement links TRBV28 to TRBJ2-7; the D gene could be TRBD1 or TRBD2 (5 bases each). The CDR3 covers 15 residues. Trimming removed 6 bases at V and 2 bases at J, with 17 bases between. The germline V gene has CDR1 MDHEN and CDR2 SYDVKM. The CDR3 bases are TGTGCCAGCAGCTCCCCGGGACCCCGGACCTACGAGCAGTACTTC. Protein: CASSSPGPRTYEQYF.

The rearrangement joins TRBV18 to TRBJ1-1; TRBD1 might be the D (6 bases). Germline V gives CDR1 KGHSH, CDR2 LQKENI. Trimming stripped 3 bases from V and 0 bases from J, with 14 bases between. The CDR3 is made up of 16 amino acids. CDR3 sequence (DNA): TGTGCCAGCTCACCTAGGACAGCATCTATGAACACTGAAGCTTTCTTT. Its protein is CASSPRTASMNTEAFF.

The CDR3 sequence: CASSLDWEGREQFF. CDR3 DNA sequence: TGTGCCAGCAGCTTAGATTGGGAAGGGCGTGAGCAGTTCTTC. V usage is TRBV7-2 and J usage is TRBJ2-1; D is ambiguous. CDR1 and CDR2 from the germline V gene are SGHTA and FQGNSA. CDR3 length: 14 amino acids. Trimming left V 1 base short and J 9 bases short, with 13 bases between. The full variable domain, completed using reference TRBV7-2 and TRBJ2-1, is GAGVSQSPSNKVTEKGKDVELRCDPISGHTALYWYRQSLGQGLEFLIYFQGNSAPDKSGLPSDRFSAERTGGSVSTLTIQRTQQEDSAVYLCASSLDWEGREQFFGPGTRLTVL.

This chain joins TRBV15 and TRBJ2-7, with D unclear. The CDR3 spans 14 residues. CDR1 LNHNV and CDR2 YYDKDF come from the germline V gene (reference sequence). The germline V and J ends were trimmed by 0 bases and 2 bases, with 8 bases remaining between them. CDR3 sequence (DNA): TGTGCCACCAGCAGAGAAGCAGGACCCTACGAGCAGTACTTC. Translated: CATSREAGPYEQYF. The variable domain in full, with the rest retrieved from reference TRBV15 and TRBJ2-7, is DAMVIQNPRYQVTQFGKPVTLSCSQTLNHNVMYWYQQKSSQAPKLLFHYYDKDFNNEADTPDNFQSRRPNTSFCFLDIRSPGLGDTAMYLCATSREAGPYEQYFGPGTRLTVT.

This clone appeared once. The chain has TRBV15 and TRBJ2-7, with D perhaps TRBD1 or TRBD2 (5 bases each). V lost 1 base to trimming and J lost 7 bases, with 11 bases between them. Germline V gene data show CDR1 as LNHNV and CDR2 as YYDKDF (reference sequence). The CDR3 extends over 13 amino acids. The CDR3 protein is CATSRGGVGEQYF. As DNA, the CDR3 is TGTGCCACCAGCAGAGGAGGGGTTGGGGAGCAGTACTTC.

The V call is TRBV6-1, the J call TRBJ1-2; 7 nucleotides match TRBD1. Germline V CDR1 and CDR2: MNHNS, SASEGT. This CDR3 contains 15 residues. The junction had 10 bases not matched to a gene; V was cut back by 2 bases and J by 7 bases. CDR3 sequence: CASSELQGSLGGYTF. The DNA of the CDR3 is TGTGCCAGCAGTGAACTACAGGGGTCTCTTGGTGGCTACACCTTC.

The genes are TRBV5-4 and TRBJ1-2; unclear D gene. CDR1 and CDR2 (germline): SGHNT, YYREEE (reference sequence). The V end was cut by 2 bases, the J end by 5 bases, with 16 bases between. CDR3 length equals 15 residues. CDR3 loop: CASSFRRASPYGYTF. DNA of the CDR3: TGTGCCAGCAGCTTCCGAAGAGCCTCGCCTTATGGCTACACCTTC.

V usage is TRBV5-1 and J usage is TRBJ1-4; no definite D call. Germline CDR1 and CDR2: SGHRS and YFSETQ. The CDR3 extends over 15 amino acids. Trimming removed 0 bases from V and 7 bases from J, with 13 bases in between. The CDR3 coding sequence is TGCGCCAGCAGCTTGGGGTTAACCCGGAGTGAAAAACTGTTTTTT. Its translation is CASSLGLTRSEKLFF.

The chain recombines TRBV6-1 with TRBJ1-1; no clear D gene. V lost 3 bases and J lost 0, with 11 bases in between. In germline, CDR1 is MNHNS, CDR2 SASEGT. This CDR3 region has 15 residues. CDR3 bases: TGTGCCAGCAGTGATCGAGGCAGCTTGAACACTGAAGCTTTCTTT. Protein sequence: CASSDRGSLNTEAFF.

This rearrangement joins TRBV28 to TRBJ1-4; 8 bases line up with TRBD1. This CDR3 has 15 residues. Germline-derived CDR1 and CDR2 are MDHEN and SYDVKM. Trimming took 6 bases from V and 7 from J; bases not matched to a gene: 10. CDR3 amino acids: CASSTSGGWGEKLFF. CDR3 DNA: TGTGCCAGCAGCACATCAGGGGGCTGGGGTGAAAAACTGTTTTTT.

About this clone: A far more abundant clone sits one base away, making this likely a read error. The gene calls are TRBV14 and TRBJ2-5; TRBD1 agrees at 7 bases. Germline lookup yields CDR1 SGHDN and CDR2 FVKESK. CDR3 size: 13 residues. V shed 3 bases, J shed 7 bases, and the junction held 5 bases outside the gene matches. The CDR3 spells CASSHEQGVTQYF. Written as DNA, the CDR3 is TGTGCCAGCAGCCATGAGCAGGGGGTGACCCAGTACTTC.